This passage covers 32 T cell receptor beta chains from one sample sequenced in a study of blood T cell repertoires in COVID-19. Assay used: immunoSEQ multiplex PCR; TCRdb lists only in-frame clones, some missing. This table has approximately 200,000 clones, around 87% appearing once. Sequencing input: peripheral blood. The source of these receptors is a man in his 60s who had recovered from COVID-19.

CDR3 amino acids: CASLRTGGFYEQYF. The CDR3 DNA is TGTGCCAGCCTCCGGACAGGGGGCTTCTACGAGCAGTACTTC. The chain is built from TRBV28 and TRBJ2-7; TRBD1 matches 11 bases. V was clipped by 8 bases and J by 3 bases; unmatched bases: 6. There are 14 residues in the CDR3. Germline assignment: CDR1 MDHEN and CDR2 SYDVKM.

The V and J genes are TRBV11-2 and TRBJ1-2, with 8 bases matching TRBD1. With V trimmed by 3 bases and J by 8 bases, 5 bases remained unmatched. The germline gives CDR1 SGHAT, CDR2 FQNNGV. The CDR3 totals 13 residues. In DNA form, the CDR3 reads TGTGCCAGCAGCTTCTCCCGACAGGGGGGCTACACCTTC. Encoded protein: CASSFSRQGGYTF.

The rearrangement links TRBV18 to TRBJ2-2, with 10 nucleotides matching TRBD1. The CDR3 is 15 amino acids. Germline CDR1 is KGHSH and CDR2 is LQKENI. V lost 6 bases to trimming and J lost 3 bases; unmatched junction nucleotides: 4. This CDR3 is CASSLGQGDTGELFF. The CDR3 DNA is TGTGCCAGCTCCCTTGGACAGGGGGACACCGGGGAGCTGTTTTTT.

This clone was observed a handful of times. The rearrangement uses TRBV11-3 and TRBJ2-3; possibly TRBD2 for D (5 bases). The germline CDR1 and CDR2 sequences are SGHNT and YENEEA. The CDR3 loop spans 13 amino acids. Trimming stripped 1 base from V and 4 bases from J, with 6 bases between. CDR3 nucleotide sequence: TGTGCCAGCAGCTTAGGCGGGTCAGATACGCAGTATTTT. Amino acids: CASSLGGSDTQYF.

The J gene is TRBJ2-4, the V gene TRBV4-1; weak D call: TRBD1 (6 bases). This CDR3 region has 15 residues. Looked up from germline, CDR1 is MGHRA and CDR2 is YSYEKL. V lost 1 base and J lost 4, with 11 bases in between. The CDR3 region is CASSQVPGDKNIQYF. CDR3 sequence (DNA): TGCGCCAGCAGCCAAGTCCCAGGGGATAAAAACATTCAGTACTTC.

This chain joins TRBV19 and TRBJ1-5; 8 bases map to TRBD1. Unmatched junction bases numbered 8, after V lost 7 bases and J lost 0 bases. The CDR3 loop spans 16 amino acids. The germline V gene has CDR1 LNHDA and CDR2 SQIVND (reference sequence). The CDR3, as DNA: TGTGCCAGTAATGGACAGGGAGACTATAGCAATCAGCCCCAGCATTTT. Protein: CASNGQGDYSNQPQHF.

This chain connects TRBV6-4 to TRBJ2-7, with unresolved D. The length of the CDR3 is 13 residues. Trimming cost V 3 bases and J 3 bases, with 9 bases left between them. Germline CDR1 reads MRHNA; CDR2 reads SNTAGT. In DNA, the CDR3 is TGTGCCAGCAGTGAGGCTGCTGGCTACGAGCAGTACTTC. It translates to CASSEAAGYEQYF.

The gene calls are TRBV3-1 (or the pseudogene TRBV3-2) and TRBJ1-6, with 9 bases matching TRBD1. Germline loops: CDR1 LGHDT, CDR2 YNNKEL (reference sequence). V was pared by 3 bases and J by 9 bases, with 9 bases of the junction left unmatched. The CDR3 covers 16 residues. The CDR3 reads CASSHGDRVLGSPLHF. The CDR3 DNA is TGTGCCAGCAGCCATGGGGACAGGGTTTTGGGTTCACCCCTCCACTTT.

The rearrangement uses TRBV30 and TRBJ1-1; D gene uncertain. The germline V gene encodes CDR1 GTSNPN and CDR2 SVGIG (reference sequence). This CDR3 comprises 11 residues. Trimming took 2 bases from V and 2 from J, leaving 3 bases between them. CDR3 bases: TGTGCCTGGAGTATAAACACTGAAGCTTTCTTT. Amino acid sequence: CAWSINTEAFF.

V gene TRBV4-2 combines with J gene TRBJ2-1; TRBD2 aligns across 10 bases. This CDR3 contains 17 residues. Germline CDR1 LGHNA, CDR2 YNFKEQ. J was trimmed by 2 bases and V by 0 bases; bases with no gene match: 4. The CDR3 region is CASSQDSGGKTYNEQFF. As DNA, the CDR3 is TGTGCCAGCAGCCAAGATAGCGGGGGGAAGACCTACAATGAGCAGTTCTTC.

This clone showed up just once. At one boundary the junction diverges from the germline segment, which might be a read error. V and J are TRBV5-8 and TRBJ2-1; a weak D match, TRBD1 (6 bases). The CDR3 is 12 amino acids. The germline gives CDR1 SGHTS, CDR2 YDEGEE. CDR3 coding DNA: TGTGCCAGCAGCTTTCGAGCAACAGGGTCGATCTTC. Encoded protein: CASSFRATGSIF.

The chain has TRBV27 and TRBJ1-5; D possibly corresponds to TRBD1 (6 bases). V was cut by 3 bases and J by 7 bases, with 13 bases left in between. The CDR3 totals 14 residues. Germline V gene lookup returns CDR1 MNHEY and CDR2 SMNVEV (reference sequence). The CDR3 sequence is CASSFWGGRQPQHF. The CDR3 DNA reads as TGTGCCAGCAGTTTTTGGGGGGGCAGGCAGCCCCAGCATTTT.

The genes are TRBV30 and TRBJ1-5; D gene uncertain. Trimming removed 1 base from V and 6 bases from J, with 10 bases in between. The CDR3 is made up of 13 amino acids. The germline V gene has CDR1 GTSNPN and CDR2 SVGIG (reference sequence). The CDR3 DNA reads TGTGCCTGGAGTGGAGGCCGGCCTCAGCCCCAGCATTTT. Protein sequence: CAWSGGRPQPQHF.

The chain couples TRBV28 to TRBJ2-1; the D is unclear. V shed 6 bases and J shed 1 base, with 10 bases lying between them. The CDR3 has 14 amino acids. CDR1 is MDHEN, CDR2 SYDVKM, per germline. The CDR3 sequence is CASRWALSYNEQFF. As DNA, the CDR3 is TGTGCCAGCAGATGGGCCCTATCCTACAATGAGCAGTTCTTC.

The rearrangement uses TRBV13 and TRBJ2-3; 8 bases align to TRBD2. CDR3 length: 16 amino acids. V was clipped by 1 base and J by 2 bases; unmatched bases: 5. Germline loops: CDR1 PRHDT, CDR2 FYEKMQ (reference sequence). CDR3 DNA: TGTGCCAGCAGCTTAGTGGTTAGCGGGAACACAGATACGCAGTATTTT. Translation gives CASSLVVSGNTDTQYF.

This rearrangement joins TRBV5-1 to TRBJ2-7; TRBD1 matches 10 bases. The CDR3 is 15 residues long. The germline gives CDR1 SGHRS, CDR2 YFSETQ. V trimming: 0 bases; J trimming: 6 bases; junction bases outside the gene matches: 6. CDR3 nucleotides: TGCGCCAGCAGCTTGGCCCTCGGACAGGGGGGCGAGCAGTACTTC. This encodes CASSLALGQGGEQYF.

Notes on this clone: Compared with germline, one end of the junction differs, possibly owing to a read error. The rearrangement links TRBV6-2 or TRBV6-3 to TRBJ2-3; TRBD2 aligns across 10 bases. CDR3 length: 15 amino acids. The germline V gene encodes CDR1 MNHEY and CDR2 SVGEGT. DNA of the CDR3: TGTGCCAGCAGTCCCTCTAGCGGGGGCACCGATACGCAGTATTTT. Its protein is CASSPSSGGTDTQYF.

The table lists this clone with a count of one. J is TRBJ2-7 and V is TRBV12-3 or TRBV12-4; TRBD1 matches 8 bases. V lost 6 bases and J lost 6; bases outside the gene matches: 4. CDR3 length: 12 residues. This CDR3 is CASRNTGGEQYF. The DNA of the CDR3 is TGTGCCAGCAGAAATACAGGGGGCGAGCAGTACTTC.

V and J are TRBV28 and TRBJ1-5; D perhaps matches TRBD1 (6 bases). Trimming took off 7 bases at V and 4 bases at J, with 11 bases between the two ends. Per germline, CDR1 MDHEN and CDR2 SYDVKM. CDR3 length: 13 residues. This CDR3 reads CASTLQGNQPQHF. CDR3 bases: TGTGCCAGCACACTACAGGGAAATCAGCCCCAGCATTTT.

The genes are TRBV7-2 and TRBJ1-2; tentatively, D is TRBD1 (5 bases). This CDR3 spans 12 amino acids. Germline CDR1 and CDR2: SGHTA and FQGNSA. V was trimmed by 8 bases and J by 2 bases, leaving 9 bases between them. The CDR3 DNA reads TGTGCCAGCGGTACAGGCAACTATGGCTACACCTTC. Its translation: CASGTGNYGYTF.

The chain uses TRBV4-1 and TRBJ2-5; D unresolved. The CDR3 runs to 12 residues. The ends were cut back, 3 bases at V and 5 bases at J, with 7 bases in the middle. CDR1 is MGHRA and CDR2 is YSYEKL in the germline V gene. The CDR3 reads CASSHNEETQYF. CDR3 coding DNA: TGCGCCAGCAGCCACAATGAGGAGACCCAGTACTTC.

V and J are TRBV7-3 and TRBJ2-7; 10 bases fit TRBD1. V trimming: 5 bases; J trimming: 6 bases; junction bases outside the gene matches: 4. CDR3 length equals 13 residues. Germline CDR1 reads SGHTA; CDR2 reads FQGTGA. The CDR3 reads CASSPGQGREQYF. The CDR3 nucleotides read TGTGCCAGCAGCCCGGGACAGGGGCGCGAGCAGTACTTC.

The gene calls are TRBV6-5 and TRBJ1-2; D gene uncertain. Germline V lookup: CDR1 MNHEY, CDR2 SVGAGI. V was pared by 2 bases and J by 4 bases, with 8 bases between. CDR3 length equals 13 residues. The DNA for the CDR3 is TGTGCCAGCAGTTACGATGTGGCCTATGGCTACACCTTC. It codes for CASSYDVAYGYTF.

V gene TRBV6-5 combines with J gene TRBJ2-5; the D gene is possibly TRBD2 (5 bases). This CDR3 region has 13 residues. Germline-derived CDR1 and CDR2 are MNHEY and SVGAGI. Deletions cut 6 bases from V and 4 bases from J, with 12 bases between. CDR3 DNA: TGTGCCAGCAGACCATCTGGAGGAGAGACCCAGTACTTC. Translating it yields CASRPSGGETQYF.

V is TRBV6-5 and J is TRBJ1-1; D possibly corresponds to TRBD1 (5 bases). The length of the CDR3 is 15 residues. Trimming removed 6 bases from V and 9 bases from J, with 23 bases in between. Germline V CDR1 and CDR2: MNHEY, SVGAGI. The CDR3 here is CASRGEAVQGGKAFF. In DNA form, the CDR3 reads TGTGCCAGCAGAGGGGAGGCCGTTCAGGGTGGGAAAGCTTTCTTT.

This clone showed up just once. The V and J genes are TRBV2 and TRBJ2-1; weak D call: TRBD2 (6 bases). V was trimmed by 5 bases and J by 5 bases, leaving 16 bases between them. The CDR3 consists of 15 residues. Germline V gene lookup returns CDR1 SNHLY and CDR2 FYNNEI. CDR3 in amino acids: CASSRRLVSNNEQFF. Written as DNA, the CDR3 is TGTGCCAGCAGTCGGCGACTAGTATCCAACAATGAGCAGTTCTTC.

The chain's CDR3 is CASSTGGDEQFF. CDR3 bases: TGTGCCAGCTCGACAGGGGGCGATGAGCAGTTCTTC. This chain uses TRBV18 with TRBJ2-1; TRBD1 matches at 10 bases. Germline V gene data show CDR1 as KGHSH and CDR2 as LQKENI. V was pared by 6 bases and J by 8 bases, with 1 base of the junction left unmatched. There are 12 residues in the CDR3.

The chain carries TRBV3-1 (or the pseudogene TRBV3-2) and TRBJ2-3, with a possible D match to TRBD1 (5 bases). The ends were cut back, 1 base at V and 0 bases at J, with 14 bases in the middle. In germline, CDR1 is LGHDT, CDR2 YNNKEL (reference sequence). The CDR3 runs to 17 residues. For the CDR3, the DNA is TGTGCCAGCAGCCAAGCCCCCACAGGATCTAGCACAGATACGCAGTATTTT. This encodes CASSQAPTGSSTDTQYF.

A few counts support this clone. The chain uses TRBV2 and TRBJ1-5; 11 positions match TRBD1. Germline V gene sequence: CDR1 SNHLY, CDR2 FYNNEI. Trimming at V came to 8 bases and at J to 2 bases, leaving 2 bases not matched to a gene. This CDR3 is built from 14 residues. The CDR3 DNA sequence: TGTGCCAGCCGGACAGGGGGCGGCAATCAGCCCCAGCATTTT. It translates to CASRTGGGNQPQHF. The complete variable domain, with remaining parts taken from reference TRBV2 and TRBJ1-5, reads EPEVTQTPSHQVTQMGQEVILRCVPISNHLYFYWYRQILGQKVEFLVSFYNNEISEKSEIFDDQFSVERPDGSNFTLKIRSTKLEDSAMYFCASRTGGGNQPQHFGDGTRLSIL.

The chain has TRBV3-1 (or the pseudogene TRBV3-2) and TRBJ2-2; TRBD2 matches at 7 bases. The CDR3 is made up of 15 amino acids. The trim removed 1 base at V and 3 bases at J, leaving 2 bases unmatched. Germline assignment: CDR1 LGHDT and CDR2 YNNKEL (reference sequence). The CDR3 sequence is CASSQGGGDTGELFF. The CDR3 DNA sequence: TGTGCCAGCAGCCAAGGGGGAGGGGACACCGGGGAGCTGTTTTTT.

This clone showed up just once. The chain employs TRBV2 and TRBJ2-7; D unclear. Germline CDR1 and CDR2: SNHLY and FYNNEI. This CDR3 contains 13 residues. V lost 5 bases to trimming and J lost 0 bases, with 8 bases between them. The CDR3 here is CASSRLVSYEQYF. As DNA, the CDR3 is TGTGCCAGCAGTCGACTGGTCTCCTACGAGCAGTACTTC. Filled out from reference TRBV2 and TRBJ2-7, the complete variable domain reads EPEVTQTPSHQVTQMGQEVILRCVPISNHLYFYWYRQILGQKVEFLVSFYNNEISEKSEIFDDQFSVERPDGSNFTLKIRSTKLEDSAMYFCASSRLVSYEQYFGPGTRLTVT.

V gene TRBV6-6 combines with J gene TRBJ2-1, with 12 nucleotides matching TRBD2. In germline, CDR1 is MNHNY, CDR2 SVGAGI (reference sequence). V lost 7 bases to trimming and J lost 7 bases; unmatched junction nucleotides: 8. The CDR3 length is 15 residues. In DNA, the CDR3 is TGTGCCAGCACCCTAGCGGGAGGGCGAGGTAATGAGCAGTTCTTC. Protein product: CASTLAGGRGNEQFF.